The sequence of this T cell receptor beta chain was determined in a study of T cells in localized non-small cell lung cancer. This clone is medium-sized (0.01 to 0.1%). This CDR3 spans 15 amino acids. V was clipped by 5 bases and J by 5 bases, with 18 bases between them. Looked up from germline, CDR1 is MDHEN and CDR2 is SYDVKM. Generated by immunoSEQ multiplex PCR, the TCRdb table keeps only in-frame clones and is missing some. The sample gives 1,300 to 1,500 clones, just under 20% of which show up once; around 15% is in the top ten. This TCR came from a woman aged 35-75 years with stage II lung adenocarcinoma. This specimen was normal lung tissue next to the tumor, taken before any cancer treatment. The rearrangement joins TRBV28 to TRBJ1-2, with D tentatively TRBD1 (6 bases). CDR3 DNA sequence: TGTGCCAGCAGTCCGAGGGACATACGGAAGTATGGCTACACCTTC. Translating gives CASSPRDIRKYGYTF.